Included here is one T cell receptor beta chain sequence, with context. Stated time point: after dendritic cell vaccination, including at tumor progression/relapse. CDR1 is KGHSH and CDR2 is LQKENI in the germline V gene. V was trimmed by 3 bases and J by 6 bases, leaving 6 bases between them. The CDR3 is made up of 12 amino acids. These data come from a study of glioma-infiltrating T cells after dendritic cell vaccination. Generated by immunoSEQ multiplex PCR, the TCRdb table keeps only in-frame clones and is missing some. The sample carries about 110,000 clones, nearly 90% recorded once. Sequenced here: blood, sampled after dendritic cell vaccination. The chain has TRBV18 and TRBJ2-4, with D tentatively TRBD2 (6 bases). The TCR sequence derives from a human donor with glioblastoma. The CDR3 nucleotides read TGTGCCAGCTCACCGGGGGGAAACATTCAGTACTTC. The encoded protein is CASSPGGNIQYF.